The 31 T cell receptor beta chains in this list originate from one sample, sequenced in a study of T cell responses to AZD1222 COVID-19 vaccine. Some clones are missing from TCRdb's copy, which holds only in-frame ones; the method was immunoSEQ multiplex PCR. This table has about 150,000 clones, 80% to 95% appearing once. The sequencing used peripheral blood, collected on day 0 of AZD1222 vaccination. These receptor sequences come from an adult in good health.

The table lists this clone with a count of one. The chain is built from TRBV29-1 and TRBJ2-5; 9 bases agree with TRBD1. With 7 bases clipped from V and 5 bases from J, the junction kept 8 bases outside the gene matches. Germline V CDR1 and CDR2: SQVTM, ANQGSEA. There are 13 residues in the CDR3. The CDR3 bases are TGCAGCGCTAAACAGGGGGCTCGGGAGACCCAGTACTTC. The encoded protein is CSAKQGARETQYF.

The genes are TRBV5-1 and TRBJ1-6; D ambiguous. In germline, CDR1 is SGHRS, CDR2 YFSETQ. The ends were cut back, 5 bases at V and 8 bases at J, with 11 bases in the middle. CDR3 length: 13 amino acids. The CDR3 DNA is TGCGCCAGCAGTTGGAGAAGGGATTCACCCCTCCACTTT. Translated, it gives CASSWRRDSPLHF. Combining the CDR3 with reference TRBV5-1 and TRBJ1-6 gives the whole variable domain KAGVTQTPRYLIKTRGQQVTLSCSPISGHRSVSWYQQTPGQGLQFLFEYFSETQRNKGNFPGRFSGRQFSNSRSEMNVSTLELGDSALYLCASSWRRDSPLHFGNGTRLTVT.

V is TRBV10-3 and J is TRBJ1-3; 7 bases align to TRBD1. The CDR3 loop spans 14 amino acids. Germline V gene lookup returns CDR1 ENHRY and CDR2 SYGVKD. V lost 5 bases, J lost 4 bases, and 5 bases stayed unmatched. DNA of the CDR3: TGTGCCATCAGTCAAACAGGGGTCGGAAACACCATATATTTT. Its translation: CAISQTGVGNTIYF.

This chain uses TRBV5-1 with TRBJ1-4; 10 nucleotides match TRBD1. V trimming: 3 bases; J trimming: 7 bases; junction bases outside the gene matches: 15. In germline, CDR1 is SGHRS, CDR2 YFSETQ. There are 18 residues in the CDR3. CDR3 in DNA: TGCGCCAGCAGCTCCCAGCCCGGGACAGGGGTCTATGGTGAAAAACTGTTTTTT. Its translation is CASSSQPGTGVYGEKLFF.

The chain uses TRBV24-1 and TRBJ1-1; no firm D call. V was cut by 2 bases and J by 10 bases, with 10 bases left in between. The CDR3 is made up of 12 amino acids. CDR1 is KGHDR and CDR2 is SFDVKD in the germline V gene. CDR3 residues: CATSDSPGLAFF. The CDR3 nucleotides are TGTGCCACCAGTGATTCCCCGGGTCTAGCTTTCTTT.

CDR3 DNA sequence: TGTGCCAGTAGAGGGGGGCCACGGGGTATATCCTACGAGCAGTACTTC. This sequence encodes CASRGGPRGISYEQYF. V gene TRBV19 combines with J gene TRBJ2-7; either TRBD1 or TRBD2 may fit D (6 bases each). V was trimmed by 6 bases and J by 1 base, leaving 19 bases between them. The CDR3 has 16 amino acids. Looked up from germline, CDR1 is LNHDA and CDR2 is SQIVND (reference sequence). Combining the CDR3 with reference TRBV19 and TRBJ2-7 gives the whole variable domain DGGITQSPKYLFRKEGQNVTLSCEQNLNHDAMYWYRQDPGQGLRLIYYSQIVNDFQKGDIAEGYSVSREKKESFPLTVTSAQKNPTAFYLCASRGGPRGISYEQYFGPGTRLTVT.

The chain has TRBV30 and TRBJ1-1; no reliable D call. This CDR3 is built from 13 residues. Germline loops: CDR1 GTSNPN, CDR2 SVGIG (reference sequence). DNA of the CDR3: TGTGCTTATGGCGGGGAGCGGAACACTGAAGCTTTCTTT. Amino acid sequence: CAYGGERNTEAFF.

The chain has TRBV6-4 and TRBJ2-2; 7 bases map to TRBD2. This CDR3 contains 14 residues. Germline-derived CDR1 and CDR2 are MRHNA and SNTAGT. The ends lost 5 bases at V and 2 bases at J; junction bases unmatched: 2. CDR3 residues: CASSRDYNTGELFF. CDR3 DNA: TGTGCCAGCAGTAGGGACTACAACACCGGGGAGCTGTTTTTT.

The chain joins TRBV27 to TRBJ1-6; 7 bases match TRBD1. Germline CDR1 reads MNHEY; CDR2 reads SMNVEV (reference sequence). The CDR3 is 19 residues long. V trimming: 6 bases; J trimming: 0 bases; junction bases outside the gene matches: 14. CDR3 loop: CASRITGTADVSYNSPLHF. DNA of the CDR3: TGTGCCAGCAGGATTACCGGGACAGCGGATGTCTCCTATAATTCACCCCTCCACTTT.

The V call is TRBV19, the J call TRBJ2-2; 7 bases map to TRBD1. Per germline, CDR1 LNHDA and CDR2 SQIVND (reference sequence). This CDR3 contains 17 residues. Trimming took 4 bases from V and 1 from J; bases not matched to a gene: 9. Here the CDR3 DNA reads TGTGCCAGTAGTACCACGGGACAGCTTAAGAACACCGGGGAGCTGTTTTTT. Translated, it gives CASSTTGQLKNTGELFF. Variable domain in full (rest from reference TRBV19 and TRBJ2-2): DGGITQSPKYLFRKEGQNVTLSCEQNLNHDAMYWYRQDPGQGLRLIYYSQIVNDFQKGDIAEGYSVSREKKESFPLTVTSAQKNPTAFYLCASSTTGQLKNTGELFFGEGSRLTVL.

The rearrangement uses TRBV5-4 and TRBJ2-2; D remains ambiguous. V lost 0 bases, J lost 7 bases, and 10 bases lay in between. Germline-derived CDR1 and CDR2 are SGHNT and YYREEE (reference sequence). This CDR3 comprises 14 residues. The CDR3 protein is CASSLEGIGGELFF. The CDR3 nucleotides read TGTGCCAGCAGCTTGGAAGGGATAGGCGGGGAGCTGTTTTTT. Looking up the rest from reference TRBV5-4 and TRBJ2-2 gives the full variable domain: ETGVTQSPTHLIKTRGQQVTLRCSSQSGHNTVSWYQQALGQGPQFIFQYYREEENGRGNFPPRFSGLQFPNYSSELNVNALELDDSALYLCASSLEGIGGELFFGEGSRLTVL.

The CDR3 coding sequence is TGTGCCAGCAGCAAAAATACGGGCGGGGACGAAGCTTTCTTT. It encodes CASSKNTGGDEAFF. The chain carries TRBV21-1 and TRBJ1-1. TRBV21-1 is classified as a pseudogene. The CDR3 runs 14 residues.

The CDR3 sequence: CASSIHGSYEQYF. Written as DNA, the CDR3 is TGTGCCAGTAGTATACACGGGTCCTACGAGCAGTACTTC. The chain couples TRBV19 to TRBJ2-7; D remains unclear. The CDR3 is 13 amino acids. Trimming removed 2 bases at V and 1 base at J, with 6 bases between. Germline V gene lookup returns CDR1 LNHDA and CDR2 SQIVND (reference sequence).

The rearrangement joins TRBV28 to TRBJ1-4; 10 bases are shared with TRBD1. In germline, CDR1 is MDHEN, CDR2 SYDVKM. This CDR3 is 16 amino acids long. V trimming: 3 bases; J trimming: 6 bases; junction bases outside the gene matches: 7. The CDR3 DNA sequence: TGTGCCAGCAGTTTTGAGGGGACAGGGGAGGATGAAAAACTGTTTTTT. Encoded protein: CASSFEGTGEDEKLFF.

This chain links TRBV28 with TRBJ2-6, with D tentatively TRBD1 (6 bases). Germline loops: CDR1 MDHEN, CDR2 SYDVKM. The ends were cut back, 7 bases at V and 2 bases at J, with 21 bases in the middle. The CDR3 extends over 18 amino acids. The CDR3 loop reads CASTFNPGHPTGANVLTF. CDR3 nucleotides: TGTGCCAGCACGTTTAATCCGGGACACCCGACTGGGGCCAACGTCCTGACTTTC.

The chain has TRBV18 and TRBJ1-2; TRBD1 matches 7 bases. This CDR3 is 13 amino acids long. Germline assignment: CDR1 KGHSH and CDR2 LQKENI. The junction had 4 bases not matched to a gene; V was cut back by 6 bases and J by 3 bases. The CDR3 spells CASSPRGDYGYTF. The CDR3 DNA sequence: TGTGCCAGCTCCCCCAGGGGGGACTATGGCTACACCTTC.

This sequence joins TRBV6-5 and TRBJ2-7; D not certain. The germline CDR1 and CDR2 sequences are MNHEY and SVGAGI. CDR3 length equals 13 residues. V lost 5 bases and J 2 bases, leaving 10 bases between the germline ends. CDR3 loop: CASSTRAPYEQYF. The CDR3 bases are TGTGCCAGCAGTACCCGCGCTCCCTACGAGCAGTACTTC.

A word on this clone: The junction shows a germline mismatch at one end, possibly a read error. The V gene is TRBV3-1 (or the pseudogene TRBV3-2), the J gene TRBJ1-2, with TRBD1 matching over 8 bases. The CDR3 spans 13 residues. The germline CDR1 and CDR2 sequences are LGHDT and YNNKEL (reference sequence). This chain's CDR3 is CASSPNSGQAGTF. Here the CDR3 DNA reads TGTGCCAGCAGCCCGAACTCGGGACAGGCGGGAACTTTC.

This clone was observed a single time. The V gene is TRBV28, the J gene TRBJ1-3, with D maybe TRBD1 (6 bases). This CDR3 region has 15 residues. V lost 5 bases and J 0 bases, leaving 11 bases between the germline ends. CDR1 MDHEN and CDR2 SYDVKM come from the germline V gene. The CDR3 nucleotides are TGTGCCAGCAGTGGGGGCGGGAACTCTGGAAACACCATATATTTT. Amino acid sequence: CASSGGGNSGNTIYF.

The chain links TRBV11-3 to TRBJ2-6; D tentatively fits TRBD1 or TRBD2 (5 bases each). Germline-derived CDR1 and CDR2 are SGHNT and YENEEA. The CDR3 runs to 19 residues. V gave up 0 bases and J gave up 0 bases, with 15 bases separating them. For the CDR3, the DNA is TGTGCCAGCAGCTTAGATTCAGGGACCCAAAGCTCTGGGGCCAACGTCCTGACTTTC. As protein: CASSLDSGTQSSGANVLTF.

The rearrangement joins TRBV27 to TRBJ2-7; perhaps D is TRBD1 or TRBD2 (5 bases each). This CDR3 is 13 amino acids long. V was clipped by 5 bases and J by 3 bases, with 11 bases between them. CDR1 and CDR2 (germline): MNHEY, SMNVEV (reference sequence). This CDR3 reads CASSRDASYEQYF. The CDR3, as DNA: TGTGCCAGCAGTCGGGACGCCAGCTACGAGCAGTACTTC.

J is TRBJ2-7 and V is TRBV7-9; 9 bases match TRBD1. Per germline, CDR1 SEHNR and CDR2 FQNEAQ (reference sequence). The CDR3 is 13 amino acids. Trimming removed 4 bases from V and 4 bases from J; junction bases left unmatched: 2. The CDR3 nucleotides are TGTGCCAGCAGCTGGGACAGGGCTTACGAGCAGTACTTC. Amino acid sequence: CASSWDRAYEQYF.

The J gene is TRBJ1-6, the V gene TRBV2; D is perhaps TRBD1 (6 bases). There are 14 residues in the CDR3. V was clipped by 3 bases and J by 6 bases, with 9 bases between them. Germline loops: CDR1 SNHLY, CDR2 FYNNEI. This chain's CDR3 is CASSEDSFNSPLHF. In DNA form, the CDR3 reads TGTGCCAGCAGTGAGGACAGCTTTAATTCACCCCTCCACTTT.

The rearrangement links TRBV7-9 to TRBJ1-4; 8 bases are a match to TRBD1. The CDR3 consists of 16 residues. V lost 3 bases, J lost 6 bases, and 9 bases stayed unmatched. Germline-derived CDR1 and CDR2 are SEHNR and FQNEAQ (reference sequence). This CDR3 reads CASSLGPDRAYEKLFF. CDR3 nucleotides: TGTGCCAGCAGCTTGGGCCCGGACAGGGCTTATGAAAAACTGTTTTTT.

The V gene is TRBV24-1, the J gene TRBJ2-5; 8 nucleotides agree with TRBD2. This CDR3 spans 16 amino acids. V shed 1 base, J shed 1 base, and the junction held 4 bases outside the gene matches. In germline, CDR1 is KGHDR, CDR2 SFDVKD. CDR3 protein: CATSDFTSGTQETQYF. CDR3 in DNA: TGTGCCACCAGTGATTTTACTAGCGGAACCCAAGAGACCCAGTACTTC.

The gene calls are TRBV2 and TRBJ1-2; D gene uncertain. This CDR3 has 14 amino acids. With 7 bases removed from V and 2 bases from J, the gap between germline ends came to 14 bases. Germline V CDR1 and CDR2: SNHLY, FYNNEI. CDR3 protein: CASTVTALNYGYTF. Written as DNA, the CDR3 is TGTGCCAGCACGGTAACAGCGCTAAACTATGGCTACACCTTC.

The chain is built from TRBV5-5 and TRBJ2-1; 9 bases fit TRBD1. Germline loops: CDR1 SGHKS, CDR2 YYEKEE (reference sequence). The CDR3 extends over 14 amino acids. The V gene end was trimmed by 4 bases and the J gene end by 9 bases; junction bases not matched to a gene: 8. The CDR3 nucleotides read TGTGCCAGCAGCCAGGACAGGGGTAGAGGTGAGCAGTTCTTC. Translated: CASSQDRGRGEQFF.

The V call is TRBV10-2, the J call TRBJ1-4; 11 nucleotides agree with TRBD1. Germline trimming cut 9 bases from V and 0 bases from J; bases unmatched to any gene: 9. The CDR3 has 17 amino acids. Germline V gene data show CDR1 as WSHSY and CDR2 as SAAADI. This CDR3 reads CASSKGQGGATNEKLFF. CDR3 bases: TGCGCCAGTTCCAAGGGACAGGGGGGAGCAACTAATGAAAAACTGTTTTTT.

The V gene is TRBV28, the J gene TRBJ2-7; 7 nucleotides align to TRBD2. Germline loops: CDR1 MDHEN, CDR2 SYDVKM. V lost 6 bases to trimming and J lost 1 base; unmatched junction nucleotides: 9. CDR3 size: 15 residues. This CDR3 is CASSPLGGGSYEQYF. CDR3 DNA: TGTGCCAGCAGCCCGCTGGGCGGGGGTTCCTACGAGCAGTACTTC.

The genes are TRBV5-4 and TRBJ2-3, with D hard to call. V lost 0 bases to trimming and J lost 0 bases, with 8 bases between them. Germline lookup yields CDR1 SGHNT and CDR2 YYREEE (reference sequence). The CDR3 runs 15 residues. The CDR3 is CASSLARISTDTQYF. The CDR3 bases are TGTGCCAGCAGCTTGGCGCGGATTAGCACAGATACGCAGTATTTT.

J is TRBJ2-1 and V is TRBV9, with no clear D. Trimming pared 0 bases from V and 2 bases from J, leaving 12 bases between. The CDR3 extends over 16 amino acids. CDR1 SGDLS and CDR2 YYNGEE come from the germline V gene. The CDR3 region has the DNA TGTGCCAGCAGCGTAGGAGATAAGGGCGCCTACAATGAGCAGTTCTTC. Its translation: CASSVGDKGAYNEQFF.